The 21 T cell receptor beta chains below come from one sample, sequenced in a study of T cell repertoires in cytomegalovirus infection. TCRdb re-called the reads with MiXCR, one entry per CDR3 protein. The sample holds 350,000 to 550,000 distinct CDR3 sequences, 31% seen once. The sequenced sample was PBMCs. The receptors derive from a human donor in good health (CMV status not recorded). Some clones in this sample may be carry-over from other donors' samples.

The rearrangement links TRBV7-2 to TRBJ2-3; 12 positions match TRBD1. V gave up 5 bases and J gave up 5 bases; unmatched junction bases: 11. The CDR3 is made up of 17 amino acids. CDR1 is SGHTA and CDR2 is FQGNSA in the germline V gene. The CDR3 DNA reads as TGTGCCAGCAGCCTCCTCGCCGGGACAGGGGGCGTAGATACGCAGTATTTT. Translated: CASSLLAGTGGVDTQYF.

The chain combines TRBV5-6 with TRBJ1-6, with 8 bases identical to TRBD1. V was clipped by 4 bases and J by 7 bases; unmatched bases: 7. The CDR3 runs 15 residues. Germline-derived CDR1 and CDR2 are SGHDT and YYEEEE. The CDR3 loop reads CASSVQGAANSPLHF. DNA for the CDR3: TGTGCCAGCAGCGTTCAGGGGGCGGCGAATTCACCCCTCCACTTT.

The sample holds one count of this clonotype. At one boundary the junction diverges from the germline segment, which might be a read error. In nucleotides, the CDR3 is TGTGCCACCAGCTTAGTCGCGGGGGGTGGAGGGGGCGCCTACGAGCAGTACTTC. Translation: CATSLVAGGGGGAYEQYF. The chain combines TRBV7-6 with TRBJ2-7; possible D gene TRBD2, 8 bases. The germline V gene has CDR1 SGHVS and CDR2 FNYEAQ. The CDR3 consists of 18 residues.

J is TRBJ1-4 and V is TRBV5-1; D not resolved. The V gene lost 1 base and the J gene lost 3 bases, with 10 bases spanning the gap. Germline V gene lookup returns CDR1 SGHRS and CDR2 YFSETQ. The CDR3 runs to 15 residues. The CDR3 region is CASSLKTSANEKLFF. CDR3 sequence (DNA): TGCGCCAGCAGCTTGAAGACATCGGCTAATGAAAAACTGTTTTTT.

This clonotype was detected a few times. The chain recombines TRBV7-2 with TRBJ1-2; D gene uncertain. The CDR3 sequence is 14 residues long. CDR1 and CDR2 (germline): SGHTA, FQGNSA. Trimming left V 3 bases short and J 4 bases short, with 12 bases between. The CDR3 sequence is CASSLISFSYGYTF. CDR3 bases: TGTGCCAGCAGCTTGATTTCGTTCAGCTATGGCTACACCTTC.

This clonotype was observed a few times. The chain uses TRBV5-6 and TRBJ2-7; TRBD1 matches at 10 bases. The length of the CDR3 is 15 residues. Germline CDR1 reads SGHDT; CDR2 reads YYEEEE. V lost 4 bases, J lost 4 bases, and 8 bases stayed unmatched. The CDR3 DNA reads TGTGCCAGCAGCGAAGCCGGACAGGGGGAATACGAGCAGTACTTC. Translated: CASSEAGQGEYEQYF.

The genes are TRBV6-2 or TRBV6-3 and TRBJ2-5; TRBD2 is a possible D gene (5 bases). The germline V gene encodes CDR1 MNHEY and CDR2 SVGEGT. The CDR3 loop spans 15 amino acids. V lost 0 bases to trimming and J lost 6 bases, with 14 bases between them. CDR3 residues: CASSYSGASQKTQYF. CDR3 in DNA: TGTGCCAGCAGTTACTCAGGTGCTAGCCAGAAGACCCAGTACTTC.

Concerning this clonotype: One end of the junction does not line up with germline, which may come from a read error. This chain links TRBV7-2 with TRBJ2-5, with D perhaps given as TRBD1 or TRBD2 (5 bases each). Germline CDR1 is SGHTA and CDR2 is FQGNSA. The CDR3 consists of 13 residues. The CDR3 nucleotides read TGTGCCAGCAGCGCCGGTTGGGGGTGGACCCACTACTTC. This encodes CASSAGWGWTHYF.

This clonotype appeared once. The J gene is TRBJ1-1, the V gene TRBV18; no clear D. Germline V gives CDR1 KGHSH, CDR2 LQKENI. The V gene lost 0 bases and the J gene lost 1 base, with 6 bases spanning the gap. The CDR3 totals 14 residues. CDR3: CASSPPVGNTEAFF. The CDR3 DNA follows: TGTGCCAGCTCACCACCGGTAGGGAACACTGAAGCTTTCTTT.

This clonotype was detected a few times. The CDR3 here is CASSQQGDSSYEQYF. The CDR3 region has the DNA TGTGCCAGCAGCCAACAGGGGGACAGCTCCTACGAGCAGTACTTC. The chain employs TRBV4-2 and TRBJ2-7; 7 bases fit TRBD1. CDR3 length: 15 residues. Germline assignment: CDR1 LGHNA and CDR2 YNFKEQ. V lost 2 bases, J lost 0 bases, and 4 bases stayed unmatched.

The V gene is TRBV6-2 or TRBV6-3, the J gene TRBJ2-5; 12 bases map to TRBD2. From germline, CDR1 is MNHEY and CDR2 SVGEGT. V lost 8 bases, J lost 2 bases, and 9 bases stayed unmatched. The CDR3 covers 16 residues. The CDR3 nucleotides read TGTGCCAGCGGATTGACTAGCGGGGGTTTTCAAGAGACCCAGTACTTC. Translation: CASGLTSGGFQETQYF.

This clonotype was recorded only once. This likely comes from a read error, as the CDR3 has no conserved phenylalanine or tryptophan at its end. This rearrangement joins TRBV6-1 to TRBJ2-6; perhaps TRBD1 as D (5 bases). Germline CDR1 reads MNHNS; CDR2 reads SASEGT. The CDR3 sequence is 16 residues long. As DNA, the CDR3 is TGTGCCAGCAGTGAACAGCTAATCTCTGGGGCGAACGTCCTGACTTTA. It yields the protein CASSEQLISGANVLTL.

The V call is TRBV19, the J call TRBJ1-5; 9 bases align to TRBD1. Germline V CDR1 and CDR2: LNHDA, SQIVND (reference sequence). CDR3 length: 13 residues. The J segment lost 7 bases and the V segment lost 11 bases, leaving 9 bases of the junction unmatched. CDR3 coding DNA: TGTGCCTCGAAGGACAGGGGTCGACAGCCCCAGCATTTT. Translating it yields CASKDRGRQPQHF. The whole variable domain, filled in from reference TRBV19 and TRBJ1-5, reads DGGITQSPKYLFRKEGQNVTLSCEQNLNHDAMYWYRQDPGQGLRLIYYSQIVNDFQKGDIAEGYSVSREKKESFPLTVTSAQKNPTAFYLCASKDRGRQPQHFGDGTRLSIL.

This clonotype has more than one count but fewer than ten. V usage is TRBV19 and J usage is TRBJ1-1; D call uncertain. This CDR3 has 13 residues. The germline CDR1 and CDR2 sequences are LNHDA and SQIVND (reference sequence). Trimming cost V 3 bases and J 7 bases, with 12 bases left between them. In DNA, the CDR3 is TGTGCCAGTAGTATGACCTCCACCTTTGAAGCTTTCTTT. It yields the protein CASSMTSTFEAFF.

This clonotype was seen only once. The junction does not match germline at one end; this may be a read error. The chain couples TRBV13 to TRBJ2-5, with D perhaps being TRBD1 or TRBD2 (7 bases each). CDR1 and CDR2 from the germline V gene are PRHDT and FYEKMQ (reference sequence). The CDR3 runs 13 residues. CDR3 in amino acids: CASRLQGGLTHYF. The CDR3 coding sequence is TGTGCCAGCAGGCTCCAGGGGGGGTTGACCCATTACTTC.

This clonotype was seen ten or more times. This rearrangement joins TRBV7-2 to TRBJ2-7; D remains ambiguous. Germline V CDR1 and CDR2: SGHTA, FQGNSA. V was trimmed by 5 bases and J by 2 bases, leaving 10 bases between them. The CDR3 contains 13 residues. As DNA, the CDR3 is TGTGCCAGCAGCCACGTGGGAACCTACGAGCAGTACTTC. Protein: CASSHVGTYEQYF.

The chain uses TRBV12-3 or TRBV12-4 and TRBJ2-3; D could derive from TRBD1 or TRBD2 (5 bases each). V was pared by 7 bases and J by 3 bases, with 17 bases between. This CDR3 has 15 amino acids. In DNA form, the CDR3 reads TGTGCCAGCACCTTCTCCGGGGCTGTGACAGATACGCAGTATTTT. Its translation is CASTFSGAVTDTQYF.

This clonotype showed up just a few times. The chain carries TRBV6-2 or TRBV6-3 and TRBJ1-5, with D possibly TRBD1 on 5 matching bases. The germline V gene has CDR1 MNHEY and CDR2 SVGEGT. The CDR3 has 15 residues. V shed 2 bases and J shed 7 bases, with 15 bases lying between them. DNA of the CDR3: TGTGCCAGCAGTTACGGAGGGGCGGGAGGGCAGCCCCAGCATTTT. Translation gives CASSYGGAGGQPQHF.

The chain has TRBV4-3 and TRBJ1-3; no firm D call. Trimming stripped 0 bases from V and 0 bases from J, with 12 bases between. Germline CDR1 is LGHNA and CDR2 is YSLEER. The CDR3 is 17 amino acids. The DNA for the CDR3 is TGCGCCAGCAGCCAAGAATCTCCACAGTACTCTGGAAACACCATATATTTT. Its protein product is CASSQESPQYSGNTIYF.

This clonotype came up a few times. This chain uses TRBV28 with TRBJ2-1; TRBD2 aligns across 11 bases. The V gene end was trimmed by 0 bases and the J gene end by 7 bases; junction bases not matched to a gene: 5. Per germline, CDR1 MDHEN and CDR2 SYDVKM. This CDR3 region has 16 residues. The CDR3 protein is CASSLWASGGRNEQFF. In nucleotides, the CDR3 is TGTGCCAGCAGTTTATGGGCTAGCGGGGGGCGGAATGAGCAGTTCTTC. Full variable domain (outside the CDR3, taken from reference TRBV28 and TRBJ2-1): DVKVTQSSRYLVKRTGEKVFLECVQDMDHENMFWYRQDPGLGLRLIYFSYDVKMKEKGDIPEGYSVSREKKERFSLILESASTNQTSMYLCASSLWASGGRNEQFFGPGTRLTVL.

This clonotype was picked up a small number of times. The genes are TRBV6-1 and TRBJ2-3; 10 bases fit TRBD1. The CDR3 consists of 16 residues. V lost 1 base, J lost 6 bases, and 7 bases stayed unmatched. Germline-derived CDR1 and CDR2 are MNHNS and SASEGT. CDR3 sequence (DNA): TGTGCCAGCAGTGAAGAGCCGGGACAGGGGATGGATACGCAGTATTTT. Translation: CASSEEPGQGMDTQYF.